Listed here are 5 T cell receptor beta chains from one sample, sequenced in a study of blood T cell repertoires in COVID-19. Assay: immunoSEQ multiplex PCR; the TCRdb copy retains only in-frame clones and omits some. The data contain over 250,000 clones, roughly 90% of them singletons. The sequenced sample was peripheral blood. These receptors all come from a woman under 40 with COVID-19, enrolled during active disease.

In its sample, this clone was seen once. The chain couples TRBV28 to TRBJ1-2, with TRBD1 identical over 10 bases. CDR3 length: 14 residues. Germline V gene lookup returns CDR1 MDHEN and CDR2 SYDVKM. V shed 8 bases and J 3 bases; nucleotides not matched to a gene: 6. CDR3: CASGTTGGDYGYTF. The DNA of the CDR3 is TGTGCCAGCGGGACGACAGGGGGCGACTATGGCTACACCTTC.

This clone was detected a few times. The gene calls are TRBV14 and TRBJ1-2; the match to TRBD1 covers 7 bases. V was pared by 5 bases and J by 8 bases, with 11 bases of the junction left unmatched. The germline V gene has CDR1 SGHDN and CDR2 FVKESK. This CDR3 spans 14 amino acids. The CDR3 DNA is TGTGCCAGCAGCGTTATGACAGGGTTCGGCGGCTACACCTTC. Translating it yields CASSVMTGFGGYTF.

This clone was detected once. V is TRBV2 and J is TRBJ1-5, with D unresolved. This CDR3 is 13 amino acids long. The V gene's germline CDR1 is SNHLY and CDR2 FYNNEI. Trimming left V 3 bases short and J 7 bases short, with 10 bases between. The CDR3, as DNA: TGTGCCAGCAGTGACGGGGAAGTGCAGCCCCAGCATTTT. This gives the protein CASSDGEVQPQHF.

The V and J genes are TRBV19 and TRBJ2-1; TRBD2 matches 10 bases. V lost 5 bases and J lost 9; bases outside the gene matches: 4. The CDR3 is made up of 13 amino acids. Germline V lookup: CDR1 LNHDA, CDR2 SQIVND (reference sequence). The CDR3: CASSVIAGGEQFF. In DNA form, the CDR3 reads TGTGCCAGTAGTGTAATAGCGGGAGGTGAGCAGTTCTTC.

The chain is built from TRBV7-6 and TRBJ2-7, with TRBD1 as a possible D gene (5 bases). Germline CDR1 SGHVS, CDR2 FNYEAQ. The CDR3 runs to 15 residues. Trimming took 5 bases from V and 0 from J, leaving 14 bases between them. The CDR3 nucleotides are TGTGCCAGCAGCCTCAACCAGGGAACCTCCTACGAGCAGTACTTC. Translating gives CASSLNQGTSYEQYF.